These T cell receptor beta chains were read from a single sample in a study of CD8+CD57+ T cells in acquired aplastic anemia. Using its own MiXCR run on the reads, TCRdb lists one record per CDR3 protein. The table has 450,000 to 600,000 distinct CDR3 sequences, around 33% seen once. The sequencing input was sorted CD4+, CD8+, or CD8+CD57+ T cells (not recorded which) from PBMCs. Receptors were obtained from a human donor with aplastic anemia. The conserved cysteine and the conserved F or W are not part of the CDR3 here. Fields, in order: V gene, CDR3 length, J gene, CDR3 protein.

TRBV29-1,13,TRBJ1-1,SVGTLRSVNTEAF
TRBV19,12,TRBJ2-7,ASSMDRDSYEQY
TRBV12-3/TRBV12-4,11,TRBJ1-5,ASSSSGFQPQH
TRBV29-1,10,TRBJ1-1,SVLGADTEAF
TRBV2,12,TRBJ1-6,ASSQDSHNSPLH
TRBV29-1,12,TRBJ2-1,SVVSAGSYNEQF
TRBV5-1,12,TRBJ1-2,ASSLGDSSYGYT
TRBV11-2,15,TRBJ2-1,ASSLDAAGSIYNEQF
TRBV2,13,TRBJ1-3,ASSYGGNTGNTIY
TRBV2,12,TRBJ2-5,ASSAGQSTETQY
TRBV2,13,TRBJ1-5,ASSRGRDSGQPQH
TRBV5-1,12,TRBJ2-1,ASRTSQNNNEQF
TRBV2,11,TRBJ2-5,AGKVWEEETQY
TRBV7-2,11,TRBJ2-7,ASSLGGHPQQY
TRBV29-1,9,TRBJ2-1,SPTLSGEQF
TRBV29-1,11,TRBJ2-7,SVNGRLVGEQY
TRBV29-1,10,TRBJ2-3,SVASSTDTQY
TRBV20-1,10,TRBJ2-5,SAPPQGETQY
TRBV20-1,13,TRBJ2-7,SGVRLAVGAYEQY
TRBV5-5,12,TRBJ1-6,ASSQRENNSPLH
TRBV11-1,13,TRBJ1-1,ASSLSPGMNTEAF
TRBV7-3,14,TRBJ2-1,ASSLYGGGPYNEQF
TRBV2,14,TRBJ1-1,ASSLSQTFLNTEAF
TRBV19,14,TRBJ1-4,ASSTGRGPTNEKLF
TRBV10-3,12,TRBJ1-1,AISGEQGNTEAF
TRBV6-1,10,TRBJ1-2,ASTSGGRGYT
TRBV6-1,12,TRBJ2-7,ASSQGTDSYEQY
TRBV14,11,TRBJ2-7,ASSQAGSHEQY
TRBV19,13,TRBJ1-5,ASSEQGLSNQPQH
TRBV20-1,12,TRBJ1-5,SASQGTGNQPQH
TRBV7-8,11,TRBJ1-1,ASSFSPTTEAF
TRBV10-3,12,TRBJ1-5,AGTGGNTNQPQH
TRBV7-9,9,TRBJ1-1,ASSLIDEAF
TRBV4-3,13,TRBJ2-2,ASSQASGWTGELF
TRBV2,14,TRBJ2-5,ASRGTSGGGWGLWY
TRBV29-1,13,TRBJ1-3,SVTRVSSSGNTIY
TRBV9,13,TRBJ1-2,ASSVVRQGPYGYT
TRBV10-3,12,TRBJ2-7,ASSERTGSYEQY
TRBV24-1,13,TRBJ2-3,ATSDFKDSTDTQY
TRBV7-3,13,TRBJ1-1,ASSETGTENTEAF
TRBV15,12,TRBJ1-4,ATSVGGTNEKLF
TRBV10-3,15,TRBJ2-2,ASSEIGVGEDTGELF
TRBV5-4,13,TRBJ1-2,ATNRQGRRIYGYT
TRBV7-2,14,TRBJ1-1,ASSLETGRMNTEAF
TRBV19,13,TRBJ1-1,ASRRRQGAGTEAF
TRBV19,13,TRBJ1-5,ASSRQGVGNQPQH